This TCR beta chain was retrieved from a study of blood T cell repertoires in COVID-19. This table comes from immunoSEQ multiplex PCR, and its TCRdb copy is limited to in-frame clones, with some not included. Of some 160,000 clones listed, approximately 87% are singletons. The CDR3 covers 16 residues. Trimming pared 0 bases from V and 4 bases from J, leaving 15 bases between. Germline CDR1 reads SEHNR; CDR2 reads FQNEAQ (reference sequence). Sequencing was carried out using peripheral blood. V is TRBV7-9 and J is TRBJ1-2; D unclear. This TCR was sampled from a woman in her seventies with COVID-19, enrolled during active disease. This CDR3 reads CASSLAWSGSSYGYTF. The CDR3 DNA sequence: TGTGCCAGCAGCTTAGCGTGGTCGGGGAGTAGCTATGGCTACACCTTC. The entire variable domain, with the rest obtained from reference TRBV7-9 and TRBJ1-2, is as follows: DTGVSQNPRHKITKRGQNVTFRCDPISEHNRLYWYRQTLGQGPEFLTYFQNEAQLEKSRLLSDRFSAERPKGSFSTLEIQRTEQGDSAMYLCASSLAWSGSSYGYTFGSGTRLTVV.